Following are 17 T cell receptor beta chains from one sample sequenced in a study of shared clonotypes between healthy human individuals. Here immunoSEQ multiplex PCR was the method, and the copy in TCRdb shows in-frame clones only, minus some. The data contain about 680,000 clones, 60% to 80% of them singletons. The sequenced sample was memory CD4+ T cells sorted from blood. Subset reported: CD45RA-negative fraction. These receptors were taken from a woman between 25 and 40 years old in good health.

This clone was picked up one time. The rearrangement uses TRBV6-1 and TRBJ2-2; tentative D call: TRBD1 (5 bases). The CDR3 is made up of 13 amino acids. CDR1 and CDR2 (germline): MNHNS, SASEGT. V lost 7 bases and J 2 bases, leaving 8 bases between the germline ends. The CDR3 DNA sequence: TGTGCCAGCACTACAGGAAACACCGGGGAGCTGTTTTTT. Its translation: CASTTGNTGELFF.

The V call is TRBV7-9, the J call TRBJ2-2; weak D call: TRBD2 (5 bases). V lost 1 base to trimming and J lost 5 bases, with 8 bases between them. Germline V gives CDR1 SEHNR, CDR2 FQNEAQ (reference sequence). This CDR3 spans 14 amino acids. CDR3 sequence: CASSLERVTGELFF. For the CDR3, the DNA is TGTGCCAGCAGCTTAGAGAGGGTAACCGGGGAGCTGTTTTTT.

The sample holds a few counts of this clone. CDR3 sequence: CASSIQGDRNTIYF. The CDR3 DNA reads TGTGCCAGCAGCATACAGGGGGATCGAAACACCATATATTTT. The chain is built from TRBV5-4 and TRBJ1-3; TRBD1 aligns across 8 bases. With 4 bases clipped from V and 5 bases from J, the junction kept 5 bases outside the gene matches. CDR1 and CDR2 (germline): SGHNT, YYREEE (reference sequence). This CDR3 region has 14 residues.

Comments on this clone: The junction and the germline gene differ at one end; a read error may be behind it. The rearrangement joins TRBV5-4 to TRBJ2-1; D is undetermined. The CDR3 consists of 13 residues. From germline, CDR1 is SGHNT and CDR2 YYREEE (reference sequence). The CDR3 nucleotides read TGTGCCAGCAGCTTGGATGACCGGGTCTCAGAAATCTTC. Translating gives CASSLDDRVSEIF. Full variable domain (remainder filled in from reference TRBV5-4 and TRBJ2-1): ETGVTQSPTHLIKTRGQQVTLRCSSQSGHNTVSWYQQALGQGPQFIFQYYREEENGRGNFPPRFSGLQFPNYSSELNVNALELDDSALYLCASSLDDRVSEIFGPGTRLTVL.

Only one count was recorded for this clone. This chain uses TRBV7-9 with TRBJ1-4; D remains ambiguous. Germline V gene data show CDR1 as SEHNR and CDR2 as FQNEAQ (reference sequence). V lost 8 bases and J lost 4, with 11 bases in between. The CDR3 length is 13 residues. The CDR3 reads CASGFYSNEKLFF. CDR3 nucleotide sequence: TGTGCCAGCGGTTTTTACAGTAATGAAAAACTGTTTTTT.

CDR3 in amino acids: CASSVASAGQGSGETQYF. The DNA for the CDR3 is TGTGCCAGCAGCGTAGCCAGCGCCGGACAGGGATCGGGTGAGACCCAGTACTTC. The chain couples TRBV9 to TRBJ2-5; TRBD1 matches 8 bases. Looked up from germline, CDR1 is SGDLS and CDR2 is YYNGEE. J gave up 5 bases and V 0 bases, and 15 bases lay outside the gene matches. CDR3 length: 18 residues. The full variable domain, completed using reference TRBV9 and TRBJ2-5, is DSGVTQTPKHLITATGQRVTLRCSPRSGDLSVYWYQQSLDQGLQFLIQYYNGEERAKGNILERFSAQQFPDLHSELNLSSLELGDSALYFCASSVASAGQGSGETQYFGPGTRLLVL.

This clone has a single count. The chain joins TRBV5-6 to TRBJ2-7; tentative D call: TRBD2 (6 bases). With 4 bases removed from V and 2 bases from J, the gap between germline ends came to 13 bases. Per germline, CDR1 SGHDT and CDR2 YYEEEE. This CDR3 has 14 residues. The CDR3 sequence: CASSLGGTAYEQYF. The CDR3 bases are TGTGCCAGCAGCCTAGGCGGGACGGCCTACGAGCAGTACTTC.

The CDR3 DNA reads as TGTGCCAGTAGTAGGGGGGACAAACGGGGCTACACCTTC. It translates to CASSRGDKRGYTF. The chain carries TRBV19 and TRBJ1-2; a possible D gene is TRBD1 (6 bases). The germline V gene encodes CDR1 LNHDA and CDR2 SQIVND (reference sequence). The CDR3 spans 13 residues. V was trimmed by 4 bases and J by 8 bases, leaving 14 bases between them.

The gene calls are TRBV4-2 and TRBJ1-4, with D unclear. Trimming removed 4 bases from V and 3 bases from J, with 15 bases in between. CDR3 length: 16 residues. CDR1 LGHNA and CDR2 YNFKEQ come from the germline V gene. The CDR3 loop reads CASSLEGPPSNEKLFF. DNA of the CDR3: TGTGCCAGCAGCCTCGAAGGACCCCCTTCTAATGAAAAACTGTTTTTT.

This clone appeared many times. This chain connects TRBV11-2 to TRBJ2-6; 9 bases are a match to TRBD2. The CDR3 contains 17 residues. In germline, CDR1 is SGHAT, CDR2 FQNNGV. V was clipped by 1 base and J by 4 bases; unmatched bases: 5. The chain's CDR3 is CASSLVAGARGANVLTF. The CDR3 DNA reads TGTGCCAGCAGCTTAGTAGCGGGAGCAAGAGGGGCCAACGTCCTGACTTTC.

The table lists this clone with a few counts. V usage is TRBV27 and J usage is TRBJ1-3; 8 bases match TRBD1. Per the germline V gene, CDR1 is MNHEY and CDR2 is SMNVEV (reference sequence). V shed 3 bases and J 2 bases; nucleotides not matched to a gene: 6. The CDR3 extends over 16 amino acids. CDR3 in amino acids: CASSLSGTGPGNTIYF. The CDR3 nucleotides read TGTGCCAGCAGTTTGTCCGGGACAGGCCCTGGAAACACCATATATTTT.

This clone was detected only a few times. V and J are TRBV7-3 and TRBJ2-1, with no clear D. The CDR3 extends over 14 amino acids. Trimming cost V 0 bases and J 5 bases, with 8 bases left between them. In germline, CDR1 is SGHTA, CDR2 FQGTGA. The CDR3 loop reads CASSLTPSNNEQFF. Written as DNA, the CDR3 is TGTGCCAGCAGCTTAACCCCCTCGAACAATGAGCAGTTCTTC.

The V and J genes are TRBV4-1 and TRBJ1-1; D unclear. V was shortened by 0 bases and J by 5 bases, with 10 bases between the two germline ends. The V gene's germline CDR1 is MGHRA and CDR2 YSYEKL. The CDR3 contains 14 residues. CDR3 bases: TGCGCCAGCAGCCAAGATCTGGGGAGAACTGAAGCTTTCTTT. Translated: CASSQDLGRTEAFF.

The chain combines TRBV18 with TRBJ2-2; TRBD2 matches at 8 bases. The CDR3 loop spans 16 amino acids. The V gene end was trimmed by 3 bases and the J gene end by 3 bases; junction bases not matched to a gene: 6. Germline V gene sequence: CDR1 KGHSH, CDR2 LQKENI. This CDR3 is CASSPTLAGDTGELFF. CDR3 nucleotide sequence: TGTGCCAGCTCACCTACTCTAGCGGGCGACACCGGGGAGCTGTTTTTT.

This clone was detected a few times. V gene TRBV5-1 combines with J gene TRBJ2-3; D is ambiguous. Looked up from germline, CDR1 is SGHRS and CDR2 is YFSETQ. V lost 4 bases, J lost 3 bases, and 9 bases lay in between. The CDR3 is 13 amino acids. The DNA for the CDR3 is TGCGCCAGCAGCCAACCCCCAACAGATACGCAGTATTTT. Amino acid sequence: CASSQPPTDTQYF. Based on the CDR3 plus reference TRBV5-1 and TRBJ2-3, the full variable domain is KAGVTQTPRYLIKTRGQQVTLSCSPISGHRSVSWYQQTPGQGLQFLFEYFSETQRNKGNFPGRFSGRQFSNSRSEMNVSTLELGDSALYLCASSQPPTDTQYFGPGTRLTVL.

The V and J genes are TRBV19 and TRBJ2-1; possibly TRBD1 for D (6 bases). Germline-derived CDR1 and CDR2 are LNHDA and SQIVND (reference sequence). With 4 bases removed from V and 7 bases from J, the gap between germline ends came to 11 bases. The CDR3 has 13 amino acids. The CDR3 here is CASSTMQGNEQFF. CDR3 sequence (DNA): TGTGCCAGTAGTACCATGCAGGGGAATGAGCAGTTCTTC.

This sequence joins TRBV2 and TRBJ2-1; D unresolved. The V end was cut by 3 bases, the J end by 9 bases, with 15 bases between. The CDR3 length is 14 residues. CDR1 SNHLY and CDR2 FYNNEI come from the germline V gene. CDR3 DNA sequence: TGTGCCAGCAGTGACTCGGACGGAGTATTTGAGCAGTTCTTC. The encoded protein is CASSDSDGVFEQFF. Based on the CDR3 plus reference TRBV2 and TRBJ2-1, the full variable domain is EPEVTQTPSHQVTQMGQEVILRCVPISNHLYFYWYRQILGQKVEFLVSFYNNEISEKSEIFDDQFSVERPDGSNFTLKIRSTKLEDSAMYFCASSDSDGVFEQFFGPGTRLTVL.